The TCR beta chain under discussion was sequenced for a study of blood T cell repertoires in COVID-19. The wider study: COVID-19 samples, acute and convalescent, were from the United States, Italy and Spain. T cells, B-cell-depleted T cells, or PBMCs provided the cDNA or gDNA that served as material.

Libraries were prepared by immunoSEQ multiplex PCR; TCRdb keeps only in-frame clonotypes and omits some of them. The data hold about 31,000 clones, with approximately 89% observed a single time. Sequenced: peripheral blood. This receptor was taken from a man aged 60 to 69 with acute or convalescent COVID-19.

Written as DNA, the CDR3 is TGTGCCAGCAGCTTGCAGGCCGGAGGTGGCTACACCTTC. Its translation is CASSLQAGGGYTF. The J gene is TRBJ1-2, the V gene TRBV7-3; D gene uncertain. CDR1 and CDR2 (germline): SGHTA, FQGTGA. CDR3 size: 13 residues. V was pared by 3 bases and J by 7 bases, with 12 bases between.